This entry lists 13 T cell receptor beta chains sequenced from one sample in a study of preoperative IRX-2 immunotherapy in early breast cancer. Treatment denoted: preoperative locoregional IRX-2 cytokine immunotherapy. Only in-frame clones appear in the TCRdb table, and some are missing; sequencing was by immunoSEQ multiplex PCR. The data show around 29,000 clones, with about 90% seen just once and 9.5% to 10% held by the top ten. This material was obtained from a patient treated with IRX-2 immunotherapy. These receptors were obtained from a human donor with breast cancer.

This clone has a single count. This chain uses TRBV27 with TRBJ1-5; D unresolved. Germline V lookup: CDR1 MNHEY, CDR2 SMNVEV (reference sequence). Trimming shortened V by 0 bases and J by 6 bases, and 6 bases separated the two germline ends. This CDR3 region has 13 residues. As DNA, the CDR3 is TGTGCCAGCAGTTTATCGAATCGTCAGCCCCAGCATTTT. Protein: CASSLSNRQPQHF.

The gene calls are TRBV18 and TRBJ2-5; D not certain. Germline CDR1 and CDR2: KGHSH and LQKENI. The CDR3 spans 11 residues. Trimming removed 1 base at V and 6 bases at J, with 3 bases between. This CDR3 is CASSPQQTQYF. The CDR3 coding sequence is TGTGCCAGCTCACCACAACAGACCCAGTACTTC.

The CDR3 DNA reads TGTGCCAGCAGTAGGACAGGGAAGGGAGAGCAGTACTTC. This encodes CASSRTGKGEQYF. The V and J genes are TRBV6-5 and TRBJ2-7, with 8 bases matching TRBD1. The CDR3 extends over 13 amino acids. J gave up 7 bases and V 5 bases, and 7 bases lay outside the gene matches. Germline CDR1 and CDR2: MNHEY and SVGAGI.

This chain joins TRBV6-1 and TRBJ2-3; TRBD2 matches at 15 bases. V trimming: 6 bases; J trimming: 10 bases; junction bases outside the gene matches: 2. Germline V CDR1 and CDR2: MNHNS, SASEGT. The CDR3 covers 13 residues. For the CDR3, the DNA is TGTGCCAGCAGAGGACTAGCGGGAGGGGCGCAGTATTTT. Translating gives CASRGLAGGAQYF.

This clone was seen only a few times. This rearrangement joins TRBV18 to TRBJ1-1, with D uncertain. V lost 5 bases, J lost 3 bases, and 13 bases lay in between. This CDR3 has 14 residues. Germline values: CDR1 KGHSH, CDR2 LQKENI. The CDR3 protein is CASSTMGLDTEAFF. Here the CDR3 DNA reads TGTGCCAGCTCAACGATGGGGTTGGACACTGAAGCTTTCTTT.

The chain couples TRBV27 to TRBJ2-5, with D uncertain. Gene TRBJ2-7 matches the end of the DNA better, so the J call may be wrong. Germline V gives CDR1 MNHEY, CDR2 SMNVEV (reference sequence). The CDR3 is 14 amino acids. DNA of the CDR3: TGTGCCAGCAGTCCATCCGAGATAGCCTACGAGCAGTACTTC. The encoded protein is CASSPSEIAYEQYF.

This clone was recorded a few times. The V call is TRBV10-3, the J call TRBJ2-7; TRBD1 aligns across 8 bases. This CDR3 has 13 amino acids. Germline lookup yields CDR1 ENHRY and CDR2 SYGVKD. Trimming removed 5 bases from V and 3 bases from J; junction bases left unmatched: 3. The DNA for the CDR3 is TGTGCCATCAGTCCCGGACAGGGCTACGAGCAGTACTTC. It translates to CAISPGQGYEQYF.

The genes are TRBV2 and TRBJ1-5; D gene uncertain. The V gene's germline CDR1 is SNHLY and CDR2 FYNNEI. V lost 7 bases and J 4 bases, leaving 11 bases between the germline ends. This CDR3 is 13 amino acids long. Here the CDR3 reads CASMAETNQPQHF. The CDR3 nucleotides read TGTGCCAGCATGGCGGAGACTAATCAGCCCCAGCATTTT. The variable domain in full, completed from reference TRBV2 and TRBJ1-5, reads EPEVTQTPSHQVTQMGQEVILRCVPISNHLYFYWYRQILGQKVEFLVSFYNNEISEKSEIFDDQFSVERPDGSNFTLKIRSTKLEDSAMYFCASMAETNQPQHFGDGTRLSIL.

The gene calls are TRBV2 and TRBJ2-1; D not certain. This CDR3 is 15 amino acids long. Looked up from germline, CDR1 is SNHLY and CDR2 is FYNNEI. With 1 base removed from V and 1 base from J, the gap between germline ends came to 8 bases. CDR3 coding DNA: TGTGCCAGCAGTGAAGGGCAGCGATCCTACAATGAGCAGTTCTTC. Residues: CASSEGQRSYNEQFF.

This clone has just a few counts. The rearrangement joins TRBV7-8 to TRBJ1-6, with D unresolved. CDR1 SGHVS and CDR2 FQNEAQ come from the germline V gene. Trimming pared 1 base from V and 13 bases from J, leaving 8 bases between. This CDR3 is built from 12 residues. CDR3 DNA sequence: TGTGCCAGCAGCTTAGACATGGGCCCCCTCCACTTT. Residues: CASSLDMGPLHF.

The V and J genes are TRBV28 and TRBJ2-1, with D possibly matching TRBD1 (5 bases). The germline V gene encodes CDR1 MDHEN and CDR2 SYDVKM. The CDR3 extends over 15 amino acids. V lost 6 bases to trimming and J lost 6 bases, with 18 bases between them. The CDR3 reads CASSSRVHRGNEQFF. CDR3 nucleotide sequence: TGTGCCAGCAGCTCCAGGGTCCATCGTGGCAATGAGCAGTTCTTC.

The gene calls are TRBV4-2 and TRBJ2-1, with unresolved D. This CDR3 has 12 residues. V was trimmed by 1 base and J by 8 bases, leaving 6 bases between them. Per germline, CDR1 LGHNA and CDR2 YNFKEQ. The CDR3 loop is CASSQALDEQFF. CDR3 coding DNA: TGTGCCAGCAGCCAAGCCCTCGATGAGCAGTTCTTC.

The chain recombines TRBV28 with TRBJ2-1; 12 bases line up with TRBD2. Looked up from germline, CDR1 is MDHEN and CDR2 is SYDVKM. V was pared by 6 bases and J by 7 bases, with 16 bases of the junction left unmatched. The CDR3 length is 18 residues. CDR3 in amino acids: CASSLSPAGTSGRNEQFF. The CDR3 coding sequence is TGTGCCAGCAGCCTTTCACCCGCCGGGACTAGCGGGCGTAATGAGCAGTTCTTC.